The 13 T cell receptor beta chains below come from one sample, sequenced in a study of blood T cell repertoires in COVID-19. Sequencing was performed with immunoSEQ multiplex PCR; in TCRdb, only in-frame clones are kept and a portion is missing. Of about 280,000 clones in the sample, roughly 85% were seen once. The sequenced sample consisted of peripheral blood. These receptors were collected from a woman between 70 and 85 years old with acute or convalescent COVID-19.

This chain's CDR3 is CASSQTGTGGYNEAFF. In DNA, the CDR3 is TGTGCCAGCAGTCAGACCGGGACAGGGGGCTATAATGAAGCTTTCTTT. The chain recombines TRBV2 with TRBJ1-1; 12 bases map to TRBD1. The CDR3 totals 16 residues. Germline CDR1 and CDR2: SNHLY and FYNNEI. Germline trimming cut 5 bases from V and 7 bases from J; bases unmatched to any gene: 11.

The CDR3 DNA is TGTGCCTGGAGTCCAAGGGGCTTGAAGAACACTGAAGCTTTCTTT. This gives the protein CAWSPRGLKNTEAFF. This sequence joins TRBV30 and TRBJ1-1, with D possibly matching TRBD1 (5 bases). Trimming stripped 2 bases from V and 1 base from J, with 14 bases between. The CDR3 has 15 residues. Germline CDR1 and CDR2: GTSNPN and SVGIG (reference sequence).

The chain links TRBV7-9 to TRBJ2-1; D is unclear. Germline lookup yields CDR1 SEHNR and CDR2 FQNEAQ (reference sequence). This CDR3 is built from 11 residues. V gave up 5 bases and J gave up 7 bases, with 6 bases separating them. CDR3 in DNA: TGTGCCAGCAGCCGTTTAAATGAGCAGTTCTTC. This codes for CASSRLNEQFF.

This clone has a single count. The J gene is TRBJ2-3, the V gene TRBV5-4; D unclear. The CDR3 contains 14 residues. V was trimmed by 0 bases and J by 3 bases, leaving 8 bases between them. Germline values: CDR1 SGHNT, CDR2 YYREEE (reference sequence). The CDR3 protein is CASSLGQRTDTQYF. CDR3 bases: TGTGCCAGCAGCTTGGGTCAGCGAACAGATACGCAGTATTTT. Based on the CDR3 plus reference TRBV5-4 and TRBJ2-3, the full variable domain is ETGVTQSPTHLIKTRGQQVTLRCSSQSGHNTVSWYQQALGQGPQFIFQYYREEENGRGNFPPRFSGLQFPNYSSELNVNALELDDSALYLCASSLGQRTDTQYFGPGTRLTVL.

V gene TRBV4-2 combines with J gene TRBJ2-3; D possibly corresponds to TRBD2 (5 bases). V lost 4 bases and J lost 0, with 11 bases in between. The germline V gene encodes CDR1 LGHNA and CDR2 YNFKEQ. The CDR3 has 15 residues. The CDR3 region has the DNA TGTGCCAGCAGCCCCGGAGCGGCTAGCACAGATACGCAGTATTTT. Protein sequence: CASSPGAASTDTQYF.

This clone turned up a few times. The chain joins TRBV19 to TRBJ1-2; the D is unclear. Trimming removed 7 bases at V and 6 bases at J, with 15 bases between. Germline lookup yields CDR1 LNHDA and CDR2 SQIVND (reference sequence). CDR3 length equals 13 residues. The CDR3 is CASNPGKRNGYTF. DNA for the CDR3: TGTGCCAGTAATCCCGGGAAAAGAAATGGCTACACCTTC.

This chain joins TRBV7-9 and TRBJ2-3, with a weak D call TRBD1 (7 bases). Trimming removed 5 bases at V and 1 base at J, with 19 bases between. Germline V gives CDR1 SEHNR, CDR2 FQNEAQ (reference sequence). CDR3 length equals 17 residues. As DNA, the CDR3 is TGTGCCAGCAGCCTCGGGGCCAGGGGGGAACGCACAGATACGCAGTATTTT. This codes for CASSLGARGERTDTQYF.

This clone occurred a few times. The chain employs TRBV2 and TRBJ1-5; weak D call: TRBD1 (6 bases). V gave up 2 bases and J gave up 6 bases, with 14 bases separating them. Germline CDR1 SNHLY, CDR2 FYNNEI. The CDR3 covers 15 residues. As DNA, the CDR3 is TGTGCCAGCAGTGAAAACAGGGAGGGGCGTCAGCCCCAGCATTTT. Translating it yields CASSENREGRQPQHF.

Written as DNA, the CDR3 is TGTGCCAGCAGCTTCTACAGGGCGAGGGAAGAGACCCAGTACTTC. It translates to CASSFYRAREETQYF. J is TRBJ2-5 and V is TRBV11-2; possibly TRBD1 for D (6 bases). Germline lookup yields CDR1 SGHAT and CDR2 FQNNGV. The CDR3 spans 15 residues. The V gene lost 3 bases and the J gene lost 3 bases, with 14 bases spanning the gap.

The V call is TRBV4-1, the J call TRBJ2-4; 8 bases agree with TRBD2. With 1 base clipped from V and 8 bases from J, the junction kept 7 bases outside the gene matches. Germline loops: CDR1 MGHRA, CDR2 YSYEKL. CDR3 length: 15 residues. In DNA form, the CDR3 reads TGCGCCAGCAGCCAAGTCGGCGGGGGGTGGGACATTCAGTACTTC. Translated: CASSQVGGGWDIQYF.

The J gene is TRBJ1-6, the V gene TRBV10-2; D is undetermined. Germline V CDR1 and CDR2: WSHSY, SAAADI. This CDR3 comprises 15 residues. Trimming stripped 2 bases from V and 0 bases from J, with 5 bases between. In DNA, the CDR3 is TGCGCCAGCAGTGAGCCGAGCTCCTATAATTCACCCCTCCACTTT. Translation gives CASSEPSSYNSPLHF.

V and J are TRBV2 and TRBJ2-2, with TRBD1 matching 7 bases. Germline V gene lookup returns CDR1 SNHLY and CDR2 FYNNEI. The CDR3 covers 15 residues. The junction had 4 bases not matched to a gene; V was cut back by 5 bases and J by 1 base. This CDR3 reads CASSKGGKNTGELFF. In DNA form, the CDR3 reads TGTGCCAGCAGTAAAGGGGGCAAGAACACCGGGGAGCTGTTTTTT. The full variable domain, rest sourced from reference TRBV2 and TRBJ2-2, is EPEVTQTPSHQVTQMGQEVILRCVPISNHLYFYWYRQILGQKVEFLVSFYNNEISEKSEIFDDQFSVERPDGSNFTLKIRSTKLEDSAMYFCASSKGGKNTGELFFGEGSRLTVL.

The rearrangement joins TRBV19 to TRBJ1-5; 12 positions match TRBD1. This CDR3 spans 16 amino acids. J gave up 6 bases and V 7 bases, and 10 bases lay outside the gene matches. Germline CDR1 is LNHDA and CDR2 is SQIVND (reference sequence). CDR3 protein: CASTGTGGARSQPQHF. In DNA form, the CDR3 reads TGTGCCAGTACCGGGACAGGGGGCGCGAGAAGTCAGCCCCAGCATTTT.